What follows is one T cell receptor (beta chain) and its context. Its antigen is not yet known. The sample holds no much larger clone one base away, and base qualities are not on file. This sample is drawn from a study of CD4 T cells in lung cancer (dated by TCRdb to the late 2010s). Some background on the complete study: In the study, blood T cells of NSCLC patients were screened for responses to candidate mutation-encoded neoepitopes, and neoantigen-specific CD4+ T-cell clones and TCRs were isolated. Tumor and non-adjacent lung tissue came from a handful of patients undergoing curative-intent resections for stage I-III non-small cell lung cancer. The resected patients had lung adenocarcinoma or squamous cell carcinoma, were aged 60 to 69 at blood donation, and mostly were former smokers. Before blood donation, patients had received treatments including platinum chemotherapy, and some received nivolumab or pembrolizumab. TCRB deep sequencing tracked the frequency of neoantigen-specific clonotypes in tumor resections, non-adjacent lung and cultured T-cell products.

The CDR1 and CDR2 encoded by the germline V gene are SNHLY and FYNNEI. There are 13 amino acids in the CDR3, from cysteine to phenylalanine inclusive. The entry retains the CDR3 DNA only, 39 bases that are in frame from base 1. V loses 6 bases at its end and J loses 4 bases; junction bases beyond the gene matches: 5. Non-adjacent lung tissue was taken as far as possible from the malignant lesion, at least 3 cm away, from the same resection. The library was produced with the immunoSEQ multiplex PCR assay. Qiagen DNeasy or QIAamp micro DNA kits were used to isolate DNA, and the Adaptive Biotechnology human TCRB sequencing kit was used to sequence TCRB. An Illumina MiSeq was used to sequence the TCRB libraries. Per the original workflow: TCRB sequence data were analyzed with the kit provider's software, and tumor enrichment of clonotype templates was tested with Fisher's exact test. The source is immuneACCESS, and TCRdb retained only in-frame sequences with V and J called. Part of the clones is not carried over; for the studies checked, unresolved V genes explain less than half of this, and the remainder is unexplained. The D gene and trimming were derived from the DNA, and the V and J assignments and clone size from that table. The sample contains some 10,000 clones, more than 60% of them found a single time. Roughly 14% of the sample is in the top ten clones.

Overall study results and their limits: Rather than memory responses to the cancer, some blood-derived responses might reflect cross-reactivity or in vitro priming of naive T cells.

Material for sequencing was normal lung tissue taken away from the tumor. The chain joins TRBV2 to TRBJ1-2; the junction holds 7 bases that match TRBD1. This TCR was sampled from a man aged 60 to 75 with non-small cell lung cancer. The nucleotide sequence is given as TGTGCCAGCAGGCTGGGACAGTTCTATGGCTACACCTTC. Its protein product is CASRLGQFYGYTF. Supplemented by the reference TRBV2 and TRBJ1-2 proteins around the CDR3, the complete variable domain is EPEVTQTPSHQVTQMGQEVILRCVPISNHLYFYWYRQILGQKVEFLVSFYNNEISEKSEIFDDQFSVERPDGSNFTLKIRSTKLEDSAMYFCASRLGQFYGYTFGSGTRLTVV.